One sample yielded the 6 T cell receptor beta chains listed below, sequenced in a study of blood T cell repertoires in COVID-19. Using immunoSEQ multiplex PCR, the repertoire was profiled, and TCRdb retains in-frame clones only, with some absent. The sample shows about 180,000 clones, 75% to 90% of them seen only once. Sequencing was carried out using peripheral blood. Receptors originate from a woman in her 70s with COVID-19, enrolled during active disease.

Comment on this clone: The same CDR3 is also encoded by other DNA sequences in this sample. This CDR3 reads CASSSSSYEQYF. The CDR3 nucleotides are TGTGCCAGCAGCTCCAGCTCCTACGAGCAGTACTTC. V is TRBV7-2 and J is TRBJ2-7; D remains unclear. CDR3 length: 12 amino acids. The V gene lost 4 bases and the J gene lost 0 bases, with 4 bases spanning the gap. Germline V gene data show CDR1 as SGHTA and CDR2 as FQGNSA.

This clone was observed once. The chain's CDR3 is CASSLDGTGYGYTF. The CDR3 nucleotides are TGCGCCAGCAGCTTGGATGGGACAGGTTACGGCTACACCTTC. The V call is TRBV5-1, the J call TRBJ1-2; 8 positions agree with TRBD1. V lost 0 bases to trimming and J lost 8 bases; unmatched junction nucleotides: 6. Germline values: CDR1 SGHRS, CDR2 YFSETQ. The CDR3 has 14 amino acids. Filled out from reference TRBV5-1 and TRBJ1-2, the complete variable domain reads KAGVTQTPRYLIKTRGQQVTLSCSPISGHRSVSWYQQTPGQGLQFLFEYFSETQRNKGNFPGRFSGRQFSNSRSEMNVSTLELGDSALYLCASSLDGTGYGYTFGSGTRLTVV.

Details on this clone: The sample contains more than one DNA sequence encoding this CDR3. The V and J genes are TRBV5-1 and TRBJ1-1, with D perhaps matching TRBD1 (6 bases). Deletions cut 3 bases from V and 1 base from J, with 10 bases between. This CDR3 has 14 residues. Germline loops: CDR1 SGHRS, CDR2 YFSETQ. CDR3: CASSSQGGNTEAFF. CDR3 nucleotides: TGCGCCAGCAGCTCCCAAGGGGGGAACACTGAAGCTTTCTTT.

The CDR3 DNA sequence: TGTGCCAGCAGCCAAGTCCCCCGGAACACCGGGGAGCTGTTTTTT. Amino acid sequence: CASSQVPRNTGELFF. The J gene is TRBJ2-2, the V gene TRBV3-1 (or the pseudogene TRBV3-2); D gene uncertain. The V gene's germline CDR1 is LGHDT and CDR2 YNNKEL (reference sequence). V was clipped by 1 base and J by 1 base, with 7 bases between them. This CDR3 contains 15 residues.

The chain joins TRBV5-6 to TRBJ2-7; TRBD2 is a possible D gene (6 bases). The CDR3 is 14 residues long. The germline V and J ends were trimmed by 0 bases and 6 bases, with 13 bases remaining between them. The germline gives CDR1 SGHDT, CDR2 YYEEEE. CDR3 sequence: CASSLAGGGGEQYF. The CDR3 coding sequence is TGTGCCAGCAGCTTGGCCGGGGGAGGCGGCGAGCAGTACTTC.

The chain recombines TRBV7-6 with TRBJ2-2; D not certain. The germline V and J ends were trimmed by 4 bases and 0 bases, with 12 bases remaining between them. This CDR3 has 16 residues. The germline V gene encodes CDR1 SGHVS and CDR2 FNYEAQ. The CDR3 reads CASSSQGAANTGELFF. CDR3 coding DNA: TGTGCCAGCAGCTCCCAAGGAGCAGCGAACACCGGGGAGCTGTTTTTT. The full variable domain, its missing parts supplied by reference TRBV7-6 and TRBJ2-2, is GAGVSQSPRYKVTKRGQDVALRCDPISGHVSLYWYRQALGQGPEFLTYFNYEAQQDKSGLPNDRFSAERPEGSISTLTIQRTEQRDSAMYRCASSSQGAANTGELFFGEGSRLTVL.